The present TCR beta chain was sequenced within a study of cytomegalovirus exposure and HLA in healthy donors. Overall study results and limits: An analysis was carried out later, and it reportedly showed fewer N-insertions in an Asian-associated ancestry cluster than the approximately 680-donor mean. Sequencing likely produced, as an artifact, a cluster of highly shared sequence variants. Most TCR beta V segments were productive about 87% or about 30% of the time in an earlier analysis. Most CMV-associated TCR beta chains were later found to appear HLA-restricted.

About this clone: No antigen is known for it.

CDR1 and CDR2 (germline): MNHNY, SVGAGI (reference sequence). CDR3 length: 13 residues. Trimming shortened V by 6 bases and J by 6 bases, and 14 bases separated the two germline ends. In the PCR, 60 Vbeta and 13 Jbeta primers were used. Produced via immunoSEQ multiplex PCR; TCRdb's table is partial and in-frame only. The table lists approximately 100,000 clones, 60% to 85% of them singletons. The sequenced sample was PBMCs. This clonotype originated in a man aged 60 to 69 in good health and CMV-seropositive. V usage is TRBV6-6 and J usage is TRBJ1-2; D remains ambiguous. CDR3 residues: CASRSQNLDGYTF. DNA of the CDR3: TGTGCCAGCAGATCACAGAACCTGGATGGCTACACCTTC.